The following is a T cell receptor (beta chain) sequence with its context. What antigen it recognizes has not been identified. No much larger clone is present one base from it, and per-base qualities are unavailable. The junction shows trimming of 1 base on V and 8 bases on J, and the gene matches do not reach 7 bases of it. Reading from cysteine to phenylalanine, the CDR3 counts 15 amino acids. The CDR3 DNA has 45 bases and is translated from base 1. Taken from the germline V gene (reference sequence), the CDR1 and CDR2 loops are SEHNR and FQNEAQ. This record comes from a study of cytomegalovirus exposure and HLA in healthy donors (dated by TCRdb to 2016 to 2017). Regarding the complete study: In an earlier analysis of some 550 of the donors, 276 Gb of sequence data and about 110 million unique TCR beta sequences from 150 million to 200 million T cells were reported. An early release that covered about 640 HLA-typed donors contained about 300 gigabases of sequencing data and approximately 85 million unique TCR sequences. The genetic ancestry cluster associated with self-reported Caucasian donors included over 65% of the 300 to 450 genotyped donors. The study was designed to test whether signatures of past pathogen exposure could be identified by cataloging public T cell receptors. The study profiled the T cell repertoires of some 610 subjects by immunosequencing and related them to cytomegalovirus serostatus. A separate validation cohort of some 130 different subjects was used in addition to the roughly 640-subject first cohort. To predict cytomegalovirus infection status, the study combined high-throughput TCR immunosequencing, statistical association of individual TCRs with disease status, and machine learning. To study patterns of TCR occurrence, a later analysis re-analyzed previously published TCR beta repertoires from 550 to 800 donors and added high-resolution HLA genotyping. Rather than drawing on any new phenotypic data, the later analysis identified candidate immune exposures from TCR beta sequences and the way those sequences occurred across donors. To decide whether each TCR beta V gene segment behaved as functional or pseudogenic, an earlier analysis of fewer than 750 of the donors relied on high-throughput TCR beta sequencing. Donor age, sex, ethnicity and CMV serostatus were collected together with the repertoire data. Genome-wide SNP genotypes for about 55% of the roughly 670 donors were used in a later genetic analysis, which treated that subset as a discovery cohort. All discovery cohort repertoires had been generated using a single sequencing platform. HLA typing covered class I and class II loci at four-digit resolution. Typing coverage varied by locus: 629-630 donors for A, B, C, DRB1 and DQB1; approximately 560 for DQA1; approximately 610 for DPA1; under 490 for DPB1. Because of strong linkage in the cohort, 5 or 6 DR-DQ haplotypes were treated as single units for association and clustering. Among 300 to 450 genotyped donors of the cohort, an average of approximately 240,000 unique TCR beta nucleotide sequences were sequenced per donor, roughly a sixth of them non-productive. Points the paper makes about the study in general: Correlated functional status among segregating V segments might reflect linkage disequilibrium, but an unknown experimental factor could not be ruled out. Some IMGT-functional V segments, including TRBV6-2 and TRBV6-3, could not be told apart with the 87-base-pair reads, so those segments were excluded. A later analysis found that HLA-associated TCR beta chains were more clonally expanded and had lower generation probabilities than equally common non-associated chains. V-gene and J-gene trimming of TCR beta chains was associated with a missense DCLRE1C variant in a later genetic analysis, and the association was replicated in an independent cohort. In this cohort, only TCR beta chains were sequenced, and detectable features were limited by the absence of alpha or paired-chain data. Most TCR sequences were observed very rarely across donors, whereas some public TCRs were present in many individuals. Specific HLA alleles were associated with 15,000 to 20,000 TCR beta sequences at a false discovery rate of 0.05 in a later analysis. In vitro tests confirmed that a few of the cytomegalovirus-associated TCR beta chains recognize cytomegalovirus antigens. Compared with the 666-donor mean, donors in an Asian-associated ancestry cluster had fewer N-insertions in productive TCRs, according to a later genetic analysis. Because some donors lacked HLA typing at each locus, the association tests relied only on the typed subset. The earlier analysis of almost 600 of the donors excluded 15 to 20 rarely observed V segments, including chromosome 9 orphons, because counts were too low. A further reported finding was that TCR beta sequences accurately predicted the HLA-A and HLA-B alleles for most subjects in the first cohort. In an earlier analysis of roughly 500 of the donors, most TCR beta V segments appeared in productive rearrangements about 90% or about 30% of the time, broadly matching IMGT annotations. According to a later analysis, most CMV-associated TCR beta chains appeared to be HLA-restricted, and the HLA associations seemed to be driven largely by CMV exposure. CMV serostatus was the only immune exposure information available for the cohort. The study gave a list of 150 to 200 TCR beta chains associated with cytomegalovirus. A cluster of highly shared sequence variants was judged likely to represent a technical artifact of the sequencing pipeline. According to the authors, the approach could potentially be generalized to other disease states and immunological phenotypes. In both the original and validation cohorts, the classifier was reported to diagnose cytomegalovirus status with high specificity and sensitivity. In a later analysis, several top co-occurrence clusters were reported to appear linked to parvovirus B19, influenza, CMV and Epstein-Barr virus. According to a later analysis, TCR association rates differed among HLA loci, with DRB1 alleles showing the most associated TCRs and HLA-C alleles showing the fewest. Strong co-occurrence of HLA alleles, especially DR and DQ, made assigning TCR associations to individual alleles difficult. Sequencing depth was assumed to be roughly uniform across donors in the presence/absence analyses, though that assumption may not hold.

The cohort consisted of 666 healthy bone marrow donors. At the time of sampling, all cohort members were nominally healthy, though unrecorded immune exposures were likely present. The donor tested CMV seronegative and was one of the 352 seronegative cohort members. Each donor provided a peripheral blood sample, and peripheral blood mononuclear cells were used for TCR beta sequencing. Genomic DNA was extracted from the blood cell samples with the Qiagen DNeasy Blood Extraction Kit. Library construction relied on the immunoSEQ multiplex PCR assay. The multiplex PCR relied on a mix of 60 forward primers for TCR Vbeta segments and 13 reverse primers for TCR Jbeta segments. Amplification of the CDR3 region of rearranged TCR beta genes was performed with a multiplex PCR assay on genomic DNA. The amplified TCR beta libraries were sequenced on the Illumina HiSeq System as 87-base-pair reads. Under the source paper's analysis protocol: A later analysis counted about 82 million unique TCR beta chains across the 550 to 700 repertoires, and around 9.9 million of these chains were shared by at least two donors. A nearest-neighbor algorithm error-corrected the raw reads and collapsed the reads into unique sequences, merging closely related sequences to remove PCR and sequencing errors. V, D and J gene segments were assigned by aligning CDR3 sequences to IMGT reference sequences. For a sequence to be retained, a match of at least six nucleotides to both a V gene segment and a J gene segment was required. A rearrangement counted as productive if the CDR3 had no stop codons and remained in frame with V and J, and every other rearrangement counted as non-productive. Following IMGT convention, CDR3 was defined as the stretch from the second conserved V-encoded cysteine to the conserved J-encoded phenylalanine. The earlier analysis of about 610 of the donors excluded any sequence lacking an unambiguous match to a single V gene segment. An earlier analysis of just under 600 of the donors called V segments functional above 56.7% productive rearrangements and segregating when the between-donor standard deviation exceeded 5%. A statistical classification framework was developed to diagnose cytomegalovirus status using the catalog of TCR beta chain sequences. A later analysis assigned V and J genes by comparing TCR nucleotide sequences with IMGT/GENE-DB human TR gene sequences. In a later analysis, CDR3 sequences and most-parsimonious VDJ recombination scenarios were assigned using the TCRdist pipeline. A later analysis defined each TCR beta chain by its CDR3 amino acid sequence plus V-gene family, and excluded reads lacking a unique V-gene family. To address suspected cross-contamination and a sequencing artifact, a later analysis removed approximately 590 highly shared, low-generation-probability nucleotide sequences. For each public chain, a later analysis derived a clonal expansion index from normalized ranks of inferred template counts within each repertoire. A later analysis computed generation probabilities with a VDJ recombination model fitted to out-of-frame rearrangements, and checked the results against IGoR. A later analysis scored TCR-TCR, TCR-HLA and TCR-CMV co-occurrence with hypergeometric tests, applying a repertoire-size bias correction to TCR pairs. To estimate false discovery rates, a later analysis permuted the HLA or CMV assignments 20 times. In a later analysis, co-occurring TCRs were grouped using DBSCAN, and TCRdist sequence similarity was added for clustering within HLA-allele-positive subsets. Repertoires with fewer than 30,000 or more than 120,000 public chains were left out of co-occurrence clustering, as were five repertoires with anomalous nucleotide sharing. Sourced from immuneACCESS, this table was stored by TCRdb with only in-frame sequences that have V and J called. A share of the clones is absent; for the studies checked, an unresolved V gene accounts for under half, and the remainder has no known explanation. V and J calls and clone size are copied from that table; D and trimming were computed from the DNA. For this sample the table gives just over 95,000 clones, of which roughly three quarters were detected only once. 4.9% of the sample is held by the ten biggest clonotypes.

Sequences were obtained from PBMCs. The sequence joins TRBV7-9 to TRBJ2-1; 8 bases in the junction line up with TRBD2. The TCR originated in a woman between 40 and 50 years old in good health and CMV-seronegative. In nucleotides, the sequence is TGTGCCAGCAGCTTAGGAGCGGGGGTTTGGGATGAGCAGTTCTTC. Translated, this is CASSLGAGVWDEQFF.